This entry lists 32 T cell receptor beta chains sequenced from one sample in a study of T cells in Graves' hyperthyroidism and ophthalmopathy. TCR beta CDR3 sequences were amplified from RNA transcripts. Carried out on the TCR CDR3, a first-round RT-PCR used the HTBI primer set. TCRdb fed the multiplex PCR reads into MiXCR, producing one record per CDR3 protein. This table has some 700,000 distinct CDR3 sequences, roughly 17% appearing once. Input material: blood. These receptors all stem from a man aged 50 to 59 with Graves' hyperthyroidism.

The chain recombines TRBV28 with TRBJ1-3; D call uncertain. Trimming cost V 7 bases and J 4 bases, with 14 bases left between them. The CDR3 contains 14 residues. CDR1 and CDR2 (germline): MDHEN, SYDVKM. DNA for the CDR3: TGTGCCAGCACCAACGCCCCACCGGGAAACACCATATATTTT. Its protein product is CASTNAPPGNTIYF.

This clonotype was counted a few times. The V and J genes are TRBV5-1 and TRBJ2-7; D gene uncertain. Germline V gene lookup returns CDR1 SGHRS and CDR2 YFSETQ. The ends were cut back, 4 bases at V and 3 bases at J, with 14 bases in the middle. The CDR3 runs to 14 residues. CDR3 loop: CASSLRGGYYEQYF. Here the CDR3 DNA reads TGCGCCAGCAGCCTGCGAGGCGGATACTACGAGCAGTACTTC.

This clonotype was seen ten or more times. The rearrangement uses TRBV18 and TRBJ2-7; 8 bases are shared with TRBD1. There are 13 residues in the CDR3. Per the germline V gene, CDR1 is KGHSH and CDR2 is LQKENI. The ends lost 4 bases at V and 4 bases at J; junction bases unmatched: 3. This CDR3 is CASSLTGEYEQYF. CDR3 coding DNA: TGTGCCAGCTCACTGACAGGGGAATACGAGCAGTACTTC.

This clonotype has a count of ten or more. In nucleotides, the CDR3 is TGTGCCACAAGATCGACAGGGGCAAACACCGGGGAGCTGTTTTTT. Translated: CATRSTGANTGELFF. V gene TRBV12-3 or TRBV12-4 combines with J gene TRBJ2-2; 8 bases agree with TRBD1. The CDR3 extends over 15 amino acids. V trimming: 10 bases; J trimming: 2 bases; junction bases outside the gene matches: 9.

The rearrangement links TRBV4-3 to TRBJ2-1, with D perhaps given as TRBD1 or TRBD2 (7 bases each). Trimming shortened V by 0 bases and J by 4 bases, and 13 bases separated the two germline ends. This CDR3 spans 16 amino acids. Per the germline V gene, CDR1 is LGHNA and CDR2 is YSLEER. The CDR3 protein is CASSQDVQGGYNEQFF. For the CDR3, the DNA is TGCGCCAGCAGCCAAGATGTCCAGGGGGGGTACAATGAGCAGTTCTTC.

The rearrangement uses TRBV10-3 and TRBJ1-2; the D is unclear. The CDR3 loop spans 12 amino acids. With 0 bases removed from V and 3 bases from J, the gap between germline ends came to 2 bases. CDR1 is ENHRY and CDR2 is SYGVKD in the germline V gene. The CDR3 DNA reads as TGTGCCATCAGTGAGTCGCACTATGGCTACACCTTC. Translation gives CAISESHYGYTF.

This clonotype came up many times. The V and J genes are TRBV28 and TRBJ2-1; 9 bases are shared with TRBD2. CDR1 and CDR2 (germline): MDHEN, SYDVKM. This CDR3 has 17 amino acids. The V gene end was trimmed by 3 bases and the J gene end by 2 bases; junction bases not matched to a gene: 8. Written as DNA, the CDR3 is TGTGCCAGCAGTTTCAATCACGCTAGCGGGACCTACAATGAGCAGTTCTTC. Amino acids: CASSFNHASGTYNEQFF.

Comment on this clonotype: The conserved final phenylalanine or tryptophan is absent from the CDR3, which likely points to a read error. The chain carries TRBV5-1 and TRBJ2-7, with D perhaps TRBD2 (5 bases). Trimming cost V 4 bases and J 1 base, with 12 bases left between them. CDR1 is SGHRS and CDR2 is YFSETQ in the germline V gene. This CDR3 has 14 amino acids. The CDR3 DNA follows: TGCGCCAGCAGCCCCAGCGGCACTTCCTACGAGCAGTACCTC. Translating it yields CASSPSGTSYEQYL.

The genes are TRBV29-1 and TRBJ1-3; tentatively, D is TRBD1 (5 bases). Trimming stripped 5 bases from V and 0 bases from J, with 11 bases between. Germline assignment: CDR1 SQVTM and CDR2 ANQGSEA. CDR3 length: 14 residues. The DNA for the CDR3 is TGCAGCGTTATGACAGTGAGCTCTGGAAACACCATATATTTT. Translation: CSVMTVSSGNTIYF.

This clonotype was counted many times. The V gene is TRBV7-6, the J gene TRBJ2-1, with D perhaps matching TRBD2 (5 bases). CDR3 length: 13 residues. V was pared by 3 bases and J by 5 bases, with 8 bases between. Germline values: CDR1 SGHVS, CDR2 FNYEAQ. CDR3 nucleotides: TGTGCCAGCAGCTTCGGACTGAACAATGAGCAGTTCTTC. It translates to CASSFGLNNEQFF.

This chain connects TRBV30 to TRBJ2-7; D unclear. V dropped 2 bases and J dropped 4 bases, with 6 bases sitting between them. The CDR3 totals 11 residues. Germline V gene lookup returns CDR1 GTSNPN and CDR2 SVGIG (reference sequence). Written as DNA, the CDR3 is TGTGCCTGGAGTACAGTTTACGAGCAGTACTTC. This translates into CAWSTVYEQYF.

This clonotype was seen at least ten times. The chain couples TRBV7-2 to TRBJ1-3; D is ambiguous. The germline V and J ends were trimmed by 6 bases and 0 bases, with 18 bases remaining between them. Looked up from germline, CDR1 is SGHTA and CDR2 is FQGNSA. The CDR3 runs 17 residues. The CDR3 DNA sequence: TGTGCCAGCAGGCACCCCAGGTCCCAGAGCTCTGGAAACACCATATATTTT. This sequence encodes CASRHPRSQSSGNTIYF.

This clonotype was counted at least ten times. CDR3 amino acids: CASSQGVQETQYF. The CDR3 nucleotides are TGTGCCAGTAGTCAGGGGGTCCAAGAGACCCAGTACTTC. This chain links TRBV19 with TRBJ2-5; TRBD1 matches 7 bases. V was clipped by 5 bases and J by 1 base; unmatched bases: 1. There are 13 residues in the CDR3. CDR1 LNHDA and CDR2 SQIVND come from the germline V gene (reference sequence).

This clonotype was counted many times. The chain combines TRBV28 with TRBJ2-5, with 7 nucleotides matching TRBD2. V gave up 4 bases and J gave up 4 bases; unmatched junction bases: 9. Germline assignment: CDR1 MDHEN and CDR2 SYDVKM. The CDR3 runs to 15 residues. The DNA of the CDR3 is TGTGCCAGCAGTTCCACCGGGACTATGGGAGAGACCCAGTACTTC. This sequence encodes CASSSTGTMGETQYF.

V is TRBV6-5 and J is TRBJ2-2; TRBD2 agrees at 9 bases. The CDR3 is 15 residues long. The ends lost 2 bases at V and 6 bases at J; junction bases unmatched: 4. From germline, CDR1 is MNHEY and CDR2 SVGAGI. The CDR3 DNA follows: TGTGCCAGCAGTTACAGCGGGGGGATGGCCGGGGAGCTGTTTTTT. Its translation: CASSYSGGMAGELFF.

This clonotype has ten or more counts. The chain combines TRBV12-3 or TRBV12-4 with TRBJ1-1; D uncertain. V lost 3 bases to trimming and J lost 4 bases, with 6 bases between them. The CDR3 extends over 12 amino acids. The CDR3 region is CASSLQFTEAFF. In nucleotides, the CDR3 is TGTGCCAGCAGTTTGCAGTTCACTGAAGCTTTCTTT.

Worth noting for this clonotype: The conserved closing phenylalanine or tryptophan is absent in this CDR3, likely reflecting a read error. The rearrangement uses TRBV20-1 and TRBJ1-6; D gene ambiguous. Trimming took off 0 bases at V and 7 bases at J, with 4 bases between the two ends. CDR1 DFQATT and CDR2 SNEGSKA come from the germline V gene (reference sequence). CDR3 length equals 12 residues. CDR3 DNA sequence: TGCAGTGCTAGAGATGGGAATTCACCCCTCCACTCT. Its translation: CSARDGNSPLHS.

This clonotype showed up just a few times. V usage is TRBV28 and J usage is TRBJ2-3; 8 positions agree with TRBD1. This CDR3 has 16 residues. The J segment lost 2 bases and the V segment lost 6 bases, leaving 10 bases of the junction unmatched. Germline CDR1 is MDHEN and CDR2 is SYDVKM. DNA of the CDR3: TGTGCCAGCAGACGCCCAGGGGGCGTATCCACAGATACGCAGTATTTT. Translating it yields CASRRPGGVSTDTQYF. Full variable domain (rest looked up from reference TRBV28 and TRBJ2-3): DVKVTQSSRYLVKRTGEKVFLECVQDMDHENMFWYRQDPGLGLRLIYFSYDVKMKEKGDIPEGYSVSREKKERFSLILESASTNQTSMYLCASRRPGGVSTDTQYFGPGTRLTVL.

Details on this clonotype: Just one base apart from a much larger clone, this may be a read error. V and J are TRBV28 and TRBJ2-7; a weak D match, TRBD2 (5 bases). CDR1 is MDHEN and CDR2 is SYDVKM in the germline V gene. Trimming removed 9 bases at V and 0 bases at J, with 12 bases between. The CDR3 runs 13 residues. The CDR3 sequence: CARNGLASYEQYF. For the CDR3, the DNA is TGTGCCAGGAACGGCCTAGCCTCCTACGAGCAGTACTTC.

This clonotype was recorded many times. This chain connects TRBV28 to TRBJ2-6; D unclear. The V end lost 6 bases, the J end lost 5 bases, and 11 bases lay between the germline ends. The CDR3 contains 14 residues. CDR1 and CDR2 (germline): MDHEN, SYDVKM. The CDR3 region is CASSHSQRANVLTF. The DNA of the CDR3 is TGTGCCAGCAGCCATAGCCAGAGGGCCAACGTCCTGACTTTC.

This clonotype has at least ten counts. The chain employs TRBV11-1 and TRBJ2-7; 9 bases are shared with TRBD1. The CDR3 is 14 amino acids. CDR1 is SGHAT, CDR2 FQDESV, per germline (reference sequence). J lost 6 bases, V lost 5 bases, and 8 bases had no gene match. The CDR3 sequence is CASSRDRVRFEQYF. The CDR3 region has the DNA TGTGCCAGCAGCCGGGACAGGGTCCGGTTCGAGCAGTACTTC.

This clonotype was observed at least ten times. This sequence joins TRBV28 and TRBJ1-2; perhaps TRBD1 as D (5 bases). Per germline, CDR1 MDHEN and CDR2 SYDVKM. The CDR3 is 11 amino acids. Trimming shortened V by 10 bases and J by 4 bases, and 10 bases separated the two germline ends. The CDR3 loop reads CATQGGYGYTF. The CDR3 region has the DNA TGTGCCACCCAGGGCGGCTATGGCTACACCTTC.

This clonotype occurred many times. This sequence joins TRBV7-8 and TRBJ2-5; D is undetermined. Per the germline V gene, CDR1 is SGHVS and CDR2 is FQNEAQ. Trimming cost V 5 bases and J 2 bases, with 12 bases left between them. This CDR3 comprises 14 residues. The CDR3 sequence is CASSQKRLQETQYF. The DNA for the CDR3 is TGTGCCAGCAGCCAGAAGAGATTGCAAGAGACCCAGTACTTC.

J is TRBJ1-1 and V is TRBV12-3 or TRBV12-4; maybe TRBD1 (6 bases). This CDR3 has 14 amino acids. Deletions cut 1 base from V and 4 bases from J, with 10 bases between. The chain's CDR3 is CASSLVQGSTEAFF. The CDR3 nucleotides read TGTGCCAGCAGTTTAGTACAGGGAAGCACTGAAGCTTTCTTT.

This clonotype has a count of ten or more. CDR3 in DNA: TGCAGTGCTGTACATAGCGGGAGACAGTACGAGCAGTACTTC. It codes for CSAVHSGRQYEQYF. The chain joins TRBV20-1 to TRBJ2-7; 9 bases agree with TRBD2. The germline V gene has CDR1 DFQATT and CDR2 SNEGSKA (reference sequence). J lost 4 bases, V lost 5 bases, and 9 bases had no gene match. There are 14 residues in the CDR3.

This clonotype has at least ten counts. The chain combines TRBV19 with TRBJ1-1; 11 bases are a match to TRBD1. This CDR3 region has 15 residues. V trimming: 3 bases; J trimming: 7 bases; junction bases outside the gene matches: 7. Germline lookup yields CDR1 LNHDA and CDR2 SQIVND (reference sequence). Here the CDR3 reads CASSIRTGGFGEAFF. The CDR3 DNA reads TGTGCCAGTAGTATCCGGACAGGGGGCTTTGGTGAAGCTTTCTTT.

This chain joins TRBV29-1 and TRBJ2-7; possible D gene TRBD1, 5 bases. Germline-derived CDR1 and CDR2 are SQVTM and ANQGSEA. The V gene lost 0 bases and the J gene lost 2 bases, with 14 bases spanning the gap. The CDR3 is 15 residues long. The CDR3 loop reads CSVEDRDSATYEQYF. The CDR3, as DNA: TGCAGCGTTGAAGATCGCGACAGTGCGACCTACGAGCAGTACTTC.

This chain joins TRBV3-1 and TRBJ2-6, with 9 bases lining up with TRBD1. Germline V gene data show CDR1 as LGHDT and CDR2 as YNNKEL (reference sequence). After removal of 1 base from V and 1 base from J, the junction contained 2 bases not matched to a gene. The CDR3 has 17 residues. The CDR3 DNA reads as TGTGCCAGCAGCCAAGGGACAGGGGTGTCTGGGGCCAACGTCCTGACTTTC. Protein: CASSQGTGVSGANVLTF.

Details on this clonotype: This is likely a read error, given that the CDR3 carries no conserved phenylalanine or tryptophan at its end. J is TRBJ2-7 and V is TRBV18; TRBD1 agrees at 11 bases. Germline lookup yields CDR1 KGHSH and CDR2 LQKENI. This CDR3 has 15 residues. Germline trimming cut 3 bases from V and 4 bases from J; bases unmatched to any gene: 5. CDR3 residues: CASSPGQGGIYEQYL. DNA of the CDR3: TGTGCCAGCTCACCGGGACAGGGGGGGATTTACGAGCAGTACCTC.

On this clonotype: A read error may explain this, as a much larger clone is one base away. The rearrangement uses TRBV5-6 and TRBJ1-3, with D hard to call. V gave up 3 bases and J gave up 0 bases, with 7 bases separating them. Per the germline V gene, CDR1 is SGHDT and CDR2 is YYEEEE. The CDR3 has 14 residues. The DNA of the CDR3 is TGTGCCAGCAGCTCGGTTGGCTCTGGAAACACCATATATTTT. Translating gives CASSSVGSGNTIYF.

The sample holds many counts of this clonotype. CDR3 nucleotide sequence: TGTGCCAGCAGCTCGACAGAGAGCTCCTACAATGAGCAGTTCTTC. The encoded protein is CASSSTESSYNEQFF. This chain uses TRBV7-9 with TRBJ2-1; TRBD1 might be the D (5 bases). The CDR3 consists of 15 residues. Germline V gene data show CDR1 as SEHNR and CDR2 as FQNEAQ (reference sequence). The ends were cut back, 4 bases at V and 0 bases at J, with 10 bases in the middle.

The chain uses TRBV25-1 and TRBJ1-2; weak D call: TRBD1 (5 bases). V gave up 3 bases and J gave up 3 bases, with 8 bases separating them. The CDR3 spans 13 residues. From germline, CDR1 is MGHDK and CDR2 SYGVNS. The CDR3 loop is CASSDGGYYGYTF. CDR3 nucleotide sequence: TGTGCCAGCAGTGACGGGGGTTACTATGGCTACACCTTC.